Below, 5 T cell receptor beta chains from the same sample are listed, as sequenced in a study of shared clonotypes between healthy human individuals. Measured with immunoSEQ multiplex PCR; TCRdb has only the in-frame clones, and not every one. Of around 550,000 clones in the sample, around 95% are singletons; the top ten hold approximately 0.11%. CD45RO-negative, CCR7-selected cells formed the naive CD8 fraction, which excluded terminally differentiated effector memory CD45RA+ cells. Sequenced material: naive CD8+ T cells sorted from blood. These receptors were obtained from a woman aged 30 to 39 in good health.

The chain couples TRBV28 to TRBJ2-2; 9 bases are a match to TRBD1. Germline loops: CDR1 MDHEN, CDR2 SYDVKM. J lost 3 bases, V lost 8 bases, and 4 bases had no gene match. CDR3 length: 14 amino acids. CDR3 region: CASRGTGHTGELFF. CDR3 nucleotides: TGTGCCAGCCGCGGGACAGGGCACACCGGGGAGCTGTTTTTT.

The rearrangement links TRBV11-2 to TRBJ2-3; D call uncertain. Germline V gene sequence: CDR1 SGHAT, CDR2 FQNNGV. Trimming left V 1 base short and J 6 bases short, with 17 bases between. The CDR3 contains 16 residues. The DNA of the CDR3 is TGTGCCAGCAGCTTAGGGGTTTCTAGTTCGAGTGATACGCAGTATTTT. Encoded protein: CASSLGVSSSSDTQYF.

V is TRBV28 and J is TRBJ2-5; 8 bases match TRBD2. The germline CDR1 and CDR2 sequences are MDHEN and SYDVKM. The CDR3 extends over 14 amino acids. The V gene end was trimmed by 4 bases and the J gene end by 1 base; junction bases not matched to a gene: 2. In DNA, the CDR3 is TGTGCCAGCAGTTATAGCGGGATCCAAGAGACCCAGTACTTC. Its protein is CASSYSGIQETQYF.

The gene calls are TRBV19 and TRBJ2-1; perhaps D is TRBD1 or TRBD2 (5 bases each). With 0 bases removed from V and 5 bases from J, the gap between germline ends came to 11 bases. The length of the CDR3 is 15 residues. CDR1 LNHDA and CDR2 SQIVND come from the germline V gene (reference sequence). The CDR3 coding sequence is TGTGCCAGTAGTATAGAACAGGACTCAAACAATGAGCAGTTCTTC. Its translation: CASSIEQDSNNEQFF.

This chain connects TRBV5-4 to TRBJ2-1; D is possibly TRBD2 (5 bases). The CDR3 has 12 residues. With 2 bases removed from V and 8 bases from J, the gap between germline ends came to 8 bases. Germline V gene sequence: CDR1 SGHNT, CDR2 YYREEE (reference sequence). CDR3 DNA: TGTGCCAGCAGCTTAGGAGGTTATGAGCAGTTCTTC. Translating gives CASSLGGYEQFF. The variable domain in full, completed from reference TRBV5-4 and TRBJ2-1, reads ETGVTQSPTHLIKTRGQQVTLRCSSQSGHNTVSWYQQALGQGPQFIFQYYREEENGRGNFPPRFSGLQFPNYSSELNVNALELDDSALYLCASSLGGYEQFFGPGTRLTVL.